This entry lists 3 T cell receptor beta chains sequenced from one sample in a study of blood T cells in healthy people across ages (dated by TCRdb to the mid-2010s). The library relied on 5' RACE. TCRdb lists the instrument as Illumina HiSeq 2500. The second PCR ran for about 7 to 11 cycles and used a J-beta primer mix along with a sample-barcoded 5' primer. Clones were called with MiXCR by TCRdb after fastp trimmed the public reads at Q25, and only in-frame beta chains were retained. Rows are combined by CDR3 protein, so each entry shows the most common genes and DNA. This sample lists about 590,000 distinct CDR3 sequences; about 30% were detected once. 15% to 17% of the sample is in the top ten clones. Sample: blood. The receptor set was obtained from a woman of 80 years or more in good health.

This clonotype was observed at least ten times. V is TRBV18 and J is TRBJ2-7; no firm D call. Trimming shortened V by 3 bases and J by 3 bases, and 15 bases separated the two germline ends. The CDR3 runs 15 residues. CDR1 KGHSH and CDR2 LQKENI come from the germline V gene. The CDR3 loop reads CASSPIAGQNYEQYF. CDR3 sequence (DNA): TGTGCCAGCTCACCTATTGCAGGCCAGAACTACGAGCAGTACTTC.

There are many counts of this clonotype. V is TRBV7-9 and J is TRBJ1-1; TRBD1 agrees at 8 bases. This CDR3 is 13 amino acids long. Trimming took 3 bases from V and 3 from J; bases not matched to a gene: 0. CDR1 and CDR2 from the germline V gene are SEHNR and FQNEAQ (reference sequence). Here the CDR3 reads CASSLDRDTEAFF. The DNA of the CDR3 is TGTGCCAGCAGCTTGGACAGGGACACTGAAGCTTTCTTT. The full variable domain, its missing parts supplied by reference TRBV7-9 and TRBJ1-1, is DTGVSQNPRHKITKRGQNVTFRCDPISEHNRLYWYRQTLGQGPEFLTYFQNEAQLEKSRLLSDRFSAERPKGSFSTLEIQRTEQGDSAMYLCASSLDRDTEAFFGQGTRLTVV.

At least ten counts were recorded for this clonotype. A much bigger clone sits one base away, suggesting this may be a read error. The CDR3 here is CAIKWGEVNEQYF. For the CDR3, the DNA is TGTGCCATCAAGTGGGGAGAGGTCAATGAGCAGTACTTC. The rearrangement links TRBV6-2 or TRBV6-3 to TRBJ2-7; TRBD2 is a possible D gene (5 bases). The length of the CDR3 is 13 residues. Trimming left V 10 bases short and J 7 bases short, with 20 bases between. Germline V lookup: CDR1 MNHEY, CDR2 SVGEGT.